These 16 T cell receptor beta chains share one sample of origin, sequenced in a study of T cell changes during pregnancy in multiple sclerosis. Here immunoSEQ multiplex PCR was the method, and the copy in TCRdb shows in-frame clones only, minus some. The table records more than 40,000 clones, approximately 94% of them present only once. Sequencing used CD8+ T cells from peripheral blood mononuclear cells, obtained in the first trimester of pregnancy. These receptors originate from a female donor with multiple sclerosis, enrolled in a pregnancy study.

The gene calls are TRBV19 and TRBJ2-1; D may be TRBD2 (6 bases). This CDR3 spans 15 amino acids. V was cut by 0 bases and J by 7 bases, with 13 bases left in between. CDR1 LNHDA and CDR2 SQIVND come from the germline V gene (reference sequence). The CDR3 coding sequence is TGTGCCAGTAGTATAGACGGGGGAGCCCTGAATGAGCAGTTCTTC. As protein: CASSIDGGALNEQFF.

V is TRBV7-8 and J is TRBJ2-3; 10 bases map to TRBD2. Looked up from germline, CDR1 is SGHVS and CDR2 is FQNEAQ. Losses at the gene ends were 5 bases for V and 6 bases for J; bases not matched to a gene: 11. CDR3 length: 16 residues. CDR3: CASSQSGGAVWDTQYF. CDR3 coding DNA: TGTGCCAGCAGCCAAAGCGGGGGGGCGGTTTGGGATACGCAGTATTTT.

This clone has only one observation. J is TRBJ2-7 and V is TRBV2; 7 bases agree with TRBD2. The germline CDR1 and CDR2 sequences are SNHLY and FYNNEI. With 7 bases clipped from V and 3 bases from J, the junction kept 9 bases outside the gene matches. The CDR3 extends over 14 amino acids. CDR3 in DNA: TGTGCCAGCACCGAAGGGAGGGGATTCTACGAGCAGTACTTC. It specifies CASTEGRGFYEQYF.

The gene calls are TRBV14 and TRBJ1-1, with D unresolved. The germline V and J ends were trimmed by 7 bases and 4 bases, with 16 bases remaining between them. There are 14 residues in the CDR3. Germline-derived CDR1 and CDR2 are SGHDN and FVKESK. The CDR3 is CASTITPMSTEAFF. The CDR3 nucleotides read TGTGCCAGCACCATCACGCCGATGAGCACTGAAGCTTTCTTT.

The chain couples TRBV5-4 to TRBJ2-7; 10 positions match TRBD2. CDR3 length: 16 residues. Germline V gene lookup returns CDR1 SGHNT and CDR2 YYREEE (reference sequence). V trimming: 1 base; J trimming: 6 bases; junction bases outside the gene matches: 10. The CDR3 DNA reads TGTGCCAGCAGCTTGAGAACTCAGCGGGAGGGCCGCGAGCAGTACTTC. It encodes CASSLRTQREGREQYF.

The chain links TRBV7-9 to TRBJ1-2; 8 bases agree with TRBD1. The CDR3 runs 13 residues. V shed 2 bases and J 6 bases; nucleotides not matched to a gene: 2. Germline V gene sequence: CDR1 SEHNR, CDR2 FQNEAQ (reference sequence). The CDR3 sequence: CASSLSGGDGYTF. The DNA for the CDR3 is TGTGCCAGCAGCTTATCAGGGGGCGATGGCTACACCTTC.

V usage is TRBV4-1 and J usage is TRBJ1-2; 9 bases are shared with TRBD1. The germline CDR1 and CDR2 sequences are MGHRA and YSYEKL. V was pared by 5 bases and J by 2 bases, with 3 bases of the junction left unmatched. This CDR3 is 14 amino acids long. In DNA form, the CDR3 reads TGCGCCAGCAGCTTACAGGGGGCGAACTATGGCTACACCTTC. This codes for CASSLQGANYGYTF.

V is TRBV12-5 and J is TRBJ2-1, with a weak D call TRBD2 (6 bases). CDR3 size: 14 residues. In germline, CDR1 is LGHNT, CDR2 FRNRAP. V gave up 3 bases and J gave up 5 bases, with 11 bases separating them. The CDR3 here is CASGFGGLDNEQFF. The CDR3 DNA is TGTGCTAGTGGTTTTGGGGGACTCGACAATGAGCAGTTCTTC.

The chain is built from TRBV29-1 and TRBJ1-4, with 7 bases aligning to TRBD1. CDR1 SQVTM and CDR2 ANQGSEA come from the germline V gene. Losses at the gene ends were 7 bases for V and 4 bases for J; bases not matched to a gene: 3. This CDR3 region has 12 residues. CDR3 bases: TGCAGCGCGGGACAGCTTAATGAAAAACTGTTTTTT. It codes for CSAGQLNEKLFF.

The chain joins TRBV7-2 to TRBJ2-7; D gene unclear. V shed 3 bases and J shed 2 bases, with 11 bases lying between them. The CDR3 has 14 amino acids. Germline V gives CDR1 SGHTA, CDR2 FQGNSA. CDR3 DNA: TGTGCCAGCAGCTTGGAGACCCGCGCCTACGAGCAGTACTTC. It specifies CASSLETRAYEQYF.

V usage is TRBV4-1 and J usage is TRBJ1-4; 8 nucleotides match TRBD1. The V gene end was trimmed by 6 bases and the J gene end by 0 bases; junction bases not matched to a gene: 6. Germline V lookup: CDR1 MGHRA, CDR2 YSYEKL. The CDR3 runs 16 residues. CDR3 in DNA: TGCGCCAGCAGTCCACAGGGGGTACCAACTAATGAAAAACTGTTTTTT. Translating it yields CASSPQGVPTNEKLFF.

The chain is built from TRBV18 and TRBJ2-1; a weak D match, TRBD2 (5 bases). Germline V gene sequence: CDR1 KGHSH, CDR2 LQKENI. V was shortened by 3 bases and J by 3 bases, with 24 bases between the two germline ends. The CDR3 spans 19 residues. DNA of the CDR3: TGTGCCAGCTCACCCCGCGGGTCTAGTCGTCGGTCCAGCTACAATGAGCAGTTCTTC. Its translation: CASSPRGSSRRSSYNEQFF. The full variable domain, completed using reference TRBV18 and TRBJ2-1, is NAGVMQNPRHLVRRRGQEARLRCSPMKGHSHVYWYRQLPEEGLKFMVYLQKENIIDESGMPKERFSAEFPKEGPSILRIQQVVRGDSAAYFCASSPRGSSRRSSYNEQFFGPGTRLTVL.

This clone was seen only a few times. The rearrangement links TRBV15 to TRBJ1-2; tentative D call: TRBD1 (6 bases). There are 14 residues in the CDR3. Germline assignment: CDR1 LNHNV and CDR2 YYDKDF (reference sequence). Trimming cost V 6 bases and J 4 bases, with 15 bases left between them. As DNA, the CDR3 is TGTGCCACCAGGGGGGCAGGAGATCCCTATGGCTACACCTTC. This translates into CATRGAGDPYGYTF.

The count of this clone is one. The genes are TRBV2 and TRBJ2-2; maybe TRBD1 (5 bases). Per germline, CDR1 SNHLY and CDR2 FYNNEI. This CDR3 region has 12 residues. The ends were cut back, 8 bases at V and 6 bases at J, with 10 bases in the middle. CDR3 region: CASSWTPGELFF. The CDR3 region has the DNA TGTGCCAGCTCCTGGACACCCGGGGAGCTGTTTTTT.

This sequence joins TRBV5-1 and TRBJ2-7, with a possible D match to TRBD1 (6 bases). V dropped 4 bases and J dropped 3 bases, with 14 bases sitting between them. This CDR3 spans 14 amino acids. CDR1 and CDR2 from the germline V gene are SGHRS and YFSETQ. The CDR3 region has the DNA TGCGCCAGCAGCCCACCCGGGACACTCTACGAGCAGTACTTC. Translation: CASSPPGTLYEQYF.

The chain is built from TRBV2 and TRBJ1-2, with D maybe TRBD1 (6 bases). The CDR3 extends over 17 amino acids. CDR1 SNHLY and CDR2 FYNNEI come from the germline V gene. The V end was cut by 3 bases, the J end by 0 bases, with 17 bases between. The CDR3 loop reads CASSDSGGALANYGYTF. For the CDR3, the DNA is TGTGCCAGCAGTGATTCTGGGGGCGCGCTGGCTAACTATGGCTACACCTTC.